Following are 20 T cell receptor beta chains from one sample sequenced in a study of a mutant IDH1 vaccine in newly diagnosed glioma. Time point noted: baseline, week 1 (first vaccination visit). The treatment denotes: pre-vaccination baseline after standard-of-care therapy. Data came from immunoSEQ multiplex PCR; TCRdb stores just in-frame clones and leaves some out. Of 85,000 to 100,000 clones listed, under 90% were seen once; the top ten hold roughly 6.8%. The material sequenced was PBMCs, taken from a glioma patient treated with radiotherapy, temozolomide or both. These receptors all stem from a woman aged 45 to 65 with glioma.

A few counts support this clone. CDR3 in DNA: TGTGCCAGTGGGACCGAAGGTAGATATGGCTACACCTTC. It encodes CASGTEGRYGYTF. The chain carries TRBV2 and TRBJ1-2; a weak D match, TRBD1 (5 bases). This CDR3 has 13 residues. The germline V and J ends were trimmed by 9 bases and 5 bases, with 16 bases remaining between them. The germline V gene has CDR1 SNHLY and CDR2 FYNNEI. Variable domain in full (rest from reference TRBV2 and TRBJ1-2): EPEVTQTPSHQVTQMGQEVILRCVPISNHLYFYWYRQILGQKVEFLVSFYNNEISEKSEIFDDQFSVERPDGSNFTLKIRSTKLEDSAMYFCASGTEGRYGYTFGSGTRLTVV.

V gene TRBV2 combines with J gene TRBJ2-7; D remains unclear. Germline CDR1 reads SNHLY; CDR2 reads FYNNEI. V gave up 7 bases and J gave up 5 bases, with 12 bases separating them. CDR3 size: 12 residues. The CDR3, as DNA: TGTGCCAGCATGTGGCCCGTGGACGAGCAGTACTTC. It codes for CASMWPVDEQYF.

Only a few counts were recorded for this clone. The CDR3 DNA reads as TGTGCCAGCAGCCCATTGACCCTGAACACTGAAGCTTTCTTT. Translating gives CASSPLTLNTEAFF. This chain links TRBV9 with TRBJ1-1; D remains unclear. Germline V gives CDR1 SGDLS, CDR2 YYNGEE. The CDR3 contains 14 residues. Between the trimmed V and J ends, which lost 4 bases and 0 bases, there was a span of 10 bases. Drawing the rest from reference TRBV9 and TRBJ1-1, the complete variable domain is DSGVTQTPKHLITATGQRVTLRCSPRSGDLSVYWYQQSLDQGLQFLIQYYNGEERAKGNILERFSAQQFPDLHSELNLSSLELGDSALYFCASSPLTLNTEAFFGQGTRLTVV.

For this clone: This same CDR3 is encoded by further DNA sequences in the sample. The CDR3 sequence: CASSLAVNTEAFF. The DNA of the CDR3 is TGCGCCAGCAGCTTGGCCGTGAACACTGAAGCTTTCTTT. The rearrangement uses TRBV5-1 and TRBJ1-1; D ambiguous. The V gene lost 0 bases and the J gene lost 0 bases, with 3 bases spanning the gap. The CDR3 totals 13 residues. Per the germline V gene, CDR1 is SGHRS and CDR2 is YFSETQ. Full variable domain (rest looked up from reference TRBV5-1 and TRBJ1-1): KAGVTQTPRYLIKTRGQQVTLSCSPISGHRSVSWYQQTPGQGLQFLFEYFSETQRNKGNFPGRFSGRQFSNSRSEMNVSTLELGDSALYLCASSLAVNTEAFFGQGTRLTVV.

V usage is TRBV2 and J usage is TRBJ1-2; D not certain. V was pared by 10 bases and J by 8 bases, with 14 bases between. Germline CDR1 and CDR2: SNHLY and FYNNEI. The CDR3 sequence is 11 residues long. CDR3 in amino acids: CAIRRLGGYTF. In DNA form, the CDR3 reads TGTGCCATTAGAAGACTGGGCGGCTACACCTTC.

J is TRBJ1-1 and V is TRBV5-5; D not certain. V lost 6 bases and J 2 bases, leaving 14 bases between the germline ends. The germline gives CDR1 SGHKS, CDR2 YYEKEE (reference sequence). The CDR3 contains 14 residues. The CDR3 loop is CASNLWTGNTEAFF. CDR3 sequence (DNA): TGTGCCAGCAACTTATGGACGGGAAACACTGAAGCTTTCTTT.

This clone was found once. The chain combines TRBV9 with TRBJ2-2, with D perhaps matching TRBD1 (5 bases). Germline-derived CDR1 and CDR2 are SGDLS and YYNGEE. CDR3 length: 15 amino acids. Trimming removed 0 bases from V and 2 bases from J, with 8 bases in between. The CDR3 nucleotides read TGTGCCAGCAGCGTAGCAGGGTCCAACACCGGGGAGCTGTTTTTT. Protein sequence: CASSVAGSNTGELFF.

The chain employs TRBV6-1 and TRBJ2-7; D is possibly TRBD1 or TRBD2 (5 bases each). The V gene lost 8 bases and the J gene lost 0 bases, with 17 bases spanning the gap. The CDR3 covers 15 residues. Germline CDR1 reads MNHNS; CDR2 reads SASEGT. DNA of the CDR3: TGTGCCAGCGGACAAGCCGGGACCGCCTCCTACGAGCAGTACTTC. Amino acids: CASGQAGTASYEQYF.

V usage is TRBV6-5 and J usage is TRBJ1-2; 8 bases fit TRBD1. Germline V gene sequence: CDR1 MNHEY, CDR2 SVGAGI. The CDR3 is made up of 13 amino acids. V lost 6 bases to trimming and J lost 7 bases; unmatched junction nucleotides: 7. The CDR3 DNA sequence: TGTGCCAGCAGGCTCGGACAGGGCCCTGGCTACACCTTC. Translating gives CASRLGQGPGYTF.

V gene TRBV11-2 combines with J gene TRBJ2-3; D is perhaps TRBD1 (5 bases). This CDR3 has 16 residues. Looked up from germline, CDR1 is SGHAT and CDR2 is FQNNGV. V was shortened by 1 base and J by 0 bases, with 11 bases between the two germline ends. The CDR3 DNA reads TGTGCCAGCAGCTTAGTAGCAGGGTTTAGCACAGATACGCAGTATTTT. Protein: CASSLVAGFSTDTQYF.

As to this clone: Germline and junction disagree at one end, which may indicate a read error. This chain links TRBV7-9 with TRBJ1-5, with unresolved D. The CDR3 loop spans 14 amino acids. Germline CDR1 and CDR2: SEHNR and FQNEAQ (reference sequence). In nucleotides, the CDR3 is TGTGCCAGCAGCCTAGCGGGTAGCAATCAGCCCCAGCATTTT. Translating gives CASSLAGSNQPQHF.

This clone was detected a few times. Here the CDR3 DNA reads TGTGCCAGCACCCCTCCCAGTCGAGATATTCAGTACTTC. It yields the protein CASTPPSRDIQYF. The V call is TRBV5-4, the J call TRBJ2-4, with D unresolved. The CDR3 is made up of 13 amino acids. The V gene's germline CDR1 is SGHNT and CDR2 YYREEE (reference sequence). V lost 6 bases, J lost 10 bases, and 17 bases lay in between.

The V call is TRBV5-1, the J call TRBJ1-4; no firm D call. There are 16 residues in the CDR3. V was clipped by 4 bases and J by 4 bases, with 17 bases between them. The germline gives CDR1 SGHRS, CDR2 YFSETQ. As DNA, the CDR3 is TGCGCCAGCAGCCCGAGGGTCGGGAGGCTTAATGAAAAACTGTTTTTT. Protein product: CASSPRVGRLNEKLFF.

CDR3 protein: CASSLWGGTLPRYEQYF. The CDR3 coding sequence is TGTGCCAGCAGCTTGTGGGGGGGGACCCTACCGCGCTACGAGCAGTACTTC. The V call is TRBV5-6, the J call TRBJ2-7, with TRBD2 identical over 7 bases. Unmatched junction bases numbered 13, after V lost 1 base and J lost 3 bases. Germline V gene sequence: CDR1 SGHDT, CDR2 YYEEEE. CDR3 size: 17 residues.

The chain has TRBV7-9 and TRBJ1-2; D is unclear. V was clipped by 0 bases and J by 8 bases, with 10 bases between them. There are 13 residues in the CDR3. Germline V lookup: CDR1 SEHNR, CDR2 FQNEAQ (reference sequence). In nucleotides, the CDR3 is TGTGCCAGCAGCTTAGCGTATAGTTCGGGCTACACCTTC. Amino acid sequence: CASSLAYSSGYTF. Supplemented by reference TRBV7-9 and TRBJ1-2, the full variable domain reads DTGVSQNPRHKITKRGQNVTFRCDPISEHNRLYWYRQTLGQGPEFLTYFQNEAQLEKSRLLSDRFSAERPKGSFSTLEIQRTEQGDSAMYLCASSLAYSSGYTFGSGTRLTVV.

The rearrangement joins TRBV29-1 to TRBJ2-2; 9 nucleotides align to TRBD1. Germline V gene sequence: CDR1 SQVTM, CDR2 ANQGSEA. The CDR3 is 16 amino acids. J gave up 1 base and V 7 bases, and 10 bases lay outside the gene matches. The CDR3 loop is CSARTGAKENTGELFF. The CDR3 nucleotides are TGCAGCGCCCGGACAGGGGCAAAGGAGAACACCGGGGAGCTGTTTTTT.

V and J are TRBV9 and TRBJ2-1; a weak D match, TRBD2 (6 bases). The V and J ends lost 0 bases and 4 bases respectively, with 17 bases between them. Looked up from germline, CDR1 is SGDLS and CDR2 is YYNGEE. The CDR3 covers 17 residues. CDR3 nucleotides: TGTGCCAGCAGCGTAGGTATGGAGGGAAACGCGTACAATGAGCAGTTCTTC. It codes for CASSVGMEGNAYNEQFF.

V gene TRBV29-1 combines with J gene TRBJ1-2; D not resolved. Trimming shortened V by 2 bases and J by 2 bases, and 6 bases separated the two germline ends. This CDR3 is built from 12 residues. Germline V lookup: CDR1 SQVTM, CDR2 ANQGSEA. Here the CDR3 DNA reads TGCAGCGTTGAAAAGTGGAACTATGGCTACACCTTC. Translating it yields CSVEKWNYGYTF.

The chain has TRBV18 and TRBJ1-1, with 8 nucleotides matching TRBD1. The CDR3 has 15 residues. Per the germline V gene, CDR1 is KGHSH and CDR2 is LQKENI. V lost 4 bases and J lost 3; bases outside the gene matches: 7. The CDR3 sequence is CASSQMTGDYTEAFF. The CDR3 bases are TGTGCCAGCTCACAAATGACAGGGGATTACACTGAAGCTTTCTTT.

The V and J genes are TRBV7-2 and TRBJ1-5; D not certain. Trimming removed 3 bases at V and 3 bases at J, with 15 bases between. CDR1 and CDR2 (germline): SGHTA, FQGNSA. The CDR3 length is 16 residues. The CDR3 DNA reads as TGTGCCAGCAGCTTCTCCGGACTGAATTCCAATCAGCCCCAGCATTTT. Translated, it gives CASSFSGLNSNQPQHF.